This TCR beta chain was obtained from a study of technical replicates of blood from several donors. The repertoire was sequenced with immunoSEQ multiplex PCR; TCRdb's copy has only in-frame clones and lacks some. This repertoire shows approximately 85,000 clones, nearly 95% found once; its top ten account for under 0.3%. CDR1 is SGHVS, CDR2 FQNEAQ, per germline. This CDR3 spans 12 amino acids. To note about this clone: An end of the junction differs from the germline gene, which may be a read error.

Sequenced material: T cells isolated from PBMCs. The sequence was obtained from a human donor in good health. This sequence joins TRBV7-8 and TRBJ1-2; unclear D gene. CDR3 sequence: CASSSANGRPFF. CDR3 in DNA: TGTGCCAGCAGCTCAGCGAATGGGCGTCCCTTCTTC. Full variable domain (outside the CDR3, taken from reference TRBV7-8 and TRBJ1-2): GAGVSQSPRYKVAKRGQDVALRCDPISGHVSLFWYQQALGQGPEFLTYFQNEAQLDKSGLPSDRFFAERPEGSVSTLKIQRTQQEDSAVYLCASSSANGRPFFGSGTRLTVV.